A selection of T cell receptor beta chains follows, all from one sample in a study of blood T cells in healthy people across ages. TCRdb re-called the 5' RACE reads with MiXCR, one entry per CDR3 protein. The sample lists 780,000 or so distinct CDR3 sequences; roughly 50% were seen once. The sample was blood. These receptors were obtained from a man aged 80 or over in good health. The CDR3 runs from the conserved cysteine through the conserved F or W. Each record gives: V gene, J gene, CDR3 length, CDR3 protein.

>TRBV6-6|.|14
CASSYGPGVHEQYF
>TRBV5-1|TRBJ1-2|15
CASSLNGRTGDGYTF
>TRBV11-3|TRBJ2-7|13
CASSLIRGAEQYF
>TRBV9|TRBJ2-1|12
CASSVPGTEQFF
>TRBV7-8|TRBJ2-3|17
CASSTRTGDISTDTQYF
>TRBV5-6|TRBJ2-7|15
CASSVRGGPTYEQYF
>TRBV20-1|TRBJ2-1|13
CSAGSTGGNEQFF
>TRBV5-1|TRBJ2-5|15
CASRELAGVPEAQYF
>TRBV6-2/TRBV6-3|TRBJ2-5|15
CASRPPYGFQETQYF
>TRBV29-1|TRBJ2-1|13
CSLLGEGYNEQFF
>TRBV24-1|TRBJ1-2|13
CATSATGYYGYTF
>TRBV6-2/TRBV6-3|TRBJ2-3|17
CASSQKLAGGPDRYAYF
>TRBV27|TRBJ2-1|16
CASSLGTGTGGNEQFF
>TRBV28|.|19
CASSSRLRAGGRFEPEQYF
>TRBV7-2|TRBJ1-2|15
CASSTQTGNVHGYTF
>TRBV20-1|TRBJ2-1|16
CSARQDSGSSYNEQFF
>TRBV14|TRBJ1-2|14
CASSQETPPYGYTF
>TRBV25-1|TRBJ2-5|13
CAGSVPGRWTQYF
>TRBV20-1|TRBJ1-5|14
CSAKVVAGNQPQHF
>TRBV20-1|TRBJ2-7|15
CSAVRSGKNSYEQYF
>TRBV7-9|TRBJ1-2|13
CASSSQGLSGYTF
>TRBV20-1|TRBJ2-3|12
CSEGQGGDTQYF
>TRBV11-1|.|14
CASSRGDRQETQYF
>TRBV7-9|TRBJ1-2|14
CASSEREPNYGYTF
>TRBV5-6|TRBJ2-3|14
CASRSGTGSRYAYF
>TRBV19|TRBJ2-3|18
CASSIAFDPTNGHRYAYF
>TRBV29-1|TRBJ2-3|12
CSVWAQVDTQYF
>TRBV20-1|TRBJ2-7|14
CSASLAGGPHEQYF
>TRBV5-1|.|12
CASSISGDEQYF
>TRBV25-1|TRBJ2-7|15
CASSDVGGSYNEQYF
>TRBV5-1|TRBJ2-3|15
CASSFSSGRTDTQYF
>TRBV9|TRBJ2-3|14
CASSVGTSGRAQYF
>TRBV9|TRBJ1-4|14
CASSVTTGPEKLFF
>TRBV18|TRBJ2-5|15
CVSSPDAGPQETQYF
>TRBV9|TRBJ2-5|15
CASSVAPQEFETQYF
>TRBV27|TRBJ2-1|12
CASIDTYNEQFF
>TRBV2|TRBJ1-5|14
CASSEGLRSQPQHF
>TRBV29-1|TRBJ2-5|15
CSVWGDRANQETQYF
>TRBV7-9|TRBJ2-1|17
CASSRRLAGGPYNEQFF
>TRBV10-3|TRBJ1-5|16
CAISESTGEGNQPQHF
>TRBV2|TRBJ2-1|13
CASKWDANNEQFF
>TRBV7-2|TRBJ1-6|15
CASSLLGQTNSPLHF
>TRBV4-1|.|14
CAGSQTLLPGTQYF
>TRBV15|TRBJ2-7|15
CATSRMDISSYEQYF
>TRBV27|TRBJ1-1|13
CASSLHREAEAFF
>TRBV6-5|TRBJ1-1|14
CASSRDILNTEAFF
>TRBV2|TRBJ2-3|16
CASIPGGAGGVRYAYF
>TRBV2|TRBJ1-1|13
CAKNPLMNTEAFF
>TRBV27|TRBJ2-7|13
CASSPWTAYEQYF
>TRBV29-1|TRBJ2-5|11
CSGTNGETQYF
>TRBV3-1|TRBJ1-4|14
CASSQGGSGEKLFF
>TRBV12-3/TRBV12-4|TRBJ2-2|15
CASSGTPPMTGELFF
>TRBV7-9|TRBJ2-5|15
CATRGLGLTTETQYF